The rows below give T cell receptor beta chains drawn from one sample of a study of spatial heterogeneity in lung cancer. TCRdb redid the calling of the 5' RACE reads with MiXCR, one entry per CDR3 protein. Found here are 7,000 to 10,000 distinct CDR3 sequences, around 15% of them singletons; the top ten hold about 15%. This sample comprised normal lung tissue next to the tumor, obtained at surgery. The receptor set was obtained from a male donor with early-stage non-small cell lung cancer. Both conserved end residues are part of each CDR3. D genes are given only for firm matches. Rows give clone size only sometimes, using once, few, many, or a class for an expanded clone.

clone_size d_call j_call v_call cdr3_nt cdr3_aa
- - TRBJ2-2 TRBV11-2 TGTGCCAGCAGCTGGTCCCTCACGAGAAACACCGGGGAGCTGTTTTTT CASSWSLTRNTGELFF
- - TRBJ2-5 TRBV28 TGTGCCAGCAGCTTCCCCATGGGGGTTGGCCAAGAGACCCAGTACTTC CASSFPMGVGQETQYF
few - TRBJ1-4 TRBV9 TGTGCCAGCAGCGTAGGACAGACGTCTTATGAAAAACTGTTTTTT CASSVGQTSYEKLFF
many - TRBJ1-1 TRBV20-1 TGCAGTGCTCGCTGGGGGGGAAACACTGAAGCTTTCTTT CSARWGGNTEAFF
- - TRBJ2-3 TRBV12-3/TRBV12-4 TGTGCCAGCAGTTTCGAAGCGGGAGATACGCAGTATTTT CASSFEAGDTQYF
few - TRBJ1-5 TRBV27 TGTGCCAGCAGACCACAGGAGACTTTGCAGCCCCAGCATTTT CASRPQETLQPQHF
once - TRBJ2-5 TRBV7-9 TGTGCCAGCAGCTTAGTAGAAGGGTGGTCGGAGACCCAGTACTTC CASSLVEGWSETQYF
many TRBD1 TRBJ2-7 TRBV11-2 TGTGCCAGCAGCCCACGACAGGGATTCTACGAGCAGTACTTC CASSPRQGFYEQYF
medium-sized - TRBJ1-1 TRBV30 TGTGCCTGGAGTCCTACGCCAGGGGACACTGAAGCTTTCTTT CAWSPTPGDTEAFF
few - TRBJ1-4 TRBV3-1 TGTGCCAGCAGCCGGGGGTCCGGGGGGTTTAATGAAAAACTGTTTTTT CASSRGSGGFNEKLFF
medium-sized - TRBJ2-3 TRBV19 TGTGCCAGTAGTACCCGGGGCAGAAGCACAGATACGCAGTATTTT CASSTRGRSTDTQYF
medium-sized - TRBJ1-5 TRBV28 TGTGCCAGCAGGGGCAGCGGGAATGGTCAGCCCCAGCATTTT CASRGSGNGQPQHF
many - TRBJ2-7 TRBV27 TGTGCCAGCAGTCCGGGGACCGAAGAGGGGTTCGAGCAGTACTTC CASSPGTEEGFEQYF
many - TRBJ2-5 TRBV19 TGTGCCAGTAGTATGAGTCGAGGGGCAGACCAGTACTTC CASSMSRGADQYF
- TRBD1 TRBJ2-1 TRBV5-1 TGCGCCAGCAGCGGCGGACAGGGACGCTCCTACAATGAGCAGTTCTTC CASSGGQGRSYNEQFF
many - TRBJ1-1 TRBV2 TGTGCCAGCACTCAGGGAGAGGGCACTGAAGCTTTCTTT CASTQGEGTEAFF
many TRBD2 TRBJ2-5 TRBV5-5 TGTGCCAGCAGCTCCTCCACTAGCGGGGGGGCCAGCTTCGAGACCCAGTACTTC CASSSSTSGGASFETQYF
few - TRBJ2-1 TRBV28 TGTGCCAGCAGCCTAGTCGGGGATGAGCAGTTCTTC CASSLVGDEQFF
many - TRBJ1-1 TRBV3-1 TGTGCCAGCAGCCAAAGGAACACTGAAGCTTTCTTT CASSQRNTEAFF
- TRBD2 TRBJ2-5 TRBV20-1 TGCAGTGCTACCCGGACTAGTGTCAACCAAGAGACCCAGTACTTC CSATRTSVNQETQYF
many - TRBJ2-7 TRBV5-5 TGTGCCAGCAGCGCTGCATTCTCCCTCCCCGAGCAGTACTTC CASSAAFSLPEQYF
many - TRBJ2-3 TRBV29-1 TGCAGCGTTTCCCTAGACTCGACAGATACGCAGTATTTT CSVSLDSTDTQYF
- - TRBJ2-3 TRBV7-3 TGTGCCAGCAGCTTATCCCGAGTAGATACGCAGTATTTT CASSLSRVDTQYF
few - TRBJ1-2 TRBV4-1 TGCGCCAGCAGCCAAGACTCGACAGGCTCGGATGGCTACACCTTC CASSQDSTGSDGYTF
medium-sized - TRBJ2-3 TRBV28 TGTGCCAGCAGTCCCTCGACCCCGTATTTCCTGGGTACGCAGTATTTT CASSPSTPYFLGTQYF
few - TRBJ2-5 TRBV29-1 TGCAGCGGGCAGGACCCCCAAGAGACCCAGTACTTC CSGQDPQETQYF